These 2 T cell receptor beta chains were sequenced from one sample in a study of blood T cells in healthy people across ages. For the second PCR, which ran for about 7 to 12 cycles, a sample-barcoded 5' primer and a J-beta primer mix were used. TCRdb re-called the 5' RACE reads through MiXCR, storing one row per CDR3 protein. Of 1 million or so distinct CDR3 sequences listed, almost 25% are singletons. These data were also filed under a second study, of T cells of mothers and their children.

The sample taken for sequencing was blood. Receptors originate from a girl aged 2 to 10 in good health.

This clonotype has only a few counts. The rearrangement uses TRBV15 and TRBJ2-5; 7 bases line up with TRBD2. The assigned J gene may be wrong: the sequence end matches TRBJ2-1 better. CDR1 and CDR2 from the germline V gene are LNHNV and YYDKDF (reference sequence). CDR3 length: 15 residues. The CDR3 here is CATSRDMTSLGEQFF. The DNA of the CDR3 is TGTGCCACCAGCAGAGATATGACTAGCCTAGGTGAACAGTTCTTC.

The chain links TRBV15 to TRBJ2-7, with TRBD1 matching over 11 bases. The CDR3 sequence is 15 residues long. The germline CDR1 and CDR2 sequences are LNHNV and YYDKDF (reference sequence). Trimming took 1 base from V and 3 from J; bases not matched to a gene: 2. The CDR3 loop is CATSRAGQGVYEQYF. In nucleotides, the CDR3 is TGTGCCACCAGCAGAGCGGGACAGGGGGTCTACGAGCAGTACTTC.